This T cell receptor beta chain is drawn from a study of T-cell memory formation after mild COVID-19. In this sample, this clonotype turned up a few times. The ends were cut back, 4 bases at V and 6 bases at J, with 11 bases in the middle. The CDR3 covers 14 residues. Per germline, CDR1 SGDLS and CDR2 YYNGEE. TCRdb re-called the 5' RACE reads through MiXCR, storing one row per CDR3 protein. The sample lists 65,000 to 90,000 distinct CDR3 sequences; 14% were seen once. J is TRBJ1-6 and V is TRBV9, with D tentatively TRBD1 (5 bases). Material: PBMCs or a T cell subset sorted from them (not recorded which). The sequence was collected from an adult woman who had mild COVID-19 (a few samples of this study predate the infection). Cell type and time point are not known. DNA of the CDR3: TGTGCCAGCAGCACCTCGGACATTAATTCACCCCTCCACTTT. Translated: CASSTSDINSPLHF.